This T cell receptor beta chain comes out of a study of cytomegalovirus exposure and HLA in healthy donors. General study findings and limits: The CMV antigen specificity of a few CMV-associated chains was confirmed through in vitro analysis.

The method was immunoSEQ multiplex PCR; TCRdb's version includes in-frame clones alone and lacks a portion of them. The repertoire holds roughly 63,000 clones, approximately 88% seen once, with over 1% in the top ten. CDR1 is SGHTA, CDR2 FQGNSA, per germline. V was cut by 5 bases and J by 11 bases, with 19 bases left in between. The CDR3 extends over 14 amino acids. Regarding this clone: Antigen specificity is unknown.

Sequenced input: PBMCs. The chain is built from TRBV7-2 and TRBJ1-5; perhaps TRBD1 as D (6 bases). This receptor was taken from a woman under 30 in good health and CMV-seronegative. CDR3 sequence: CASSPRQVSEAQHF. The CDR3, as DNA: TGTGCCAGCAGCCCGAGACAGGTGTCTGAGGCCCAGCATTTT.